Each of the 22 T cell receptor beta chains below was sequenced from the same sample in a study of blood T cell repertoires in COVID-19. The repertoire was sequenced with immunoSEQ multiplex PCR; TCRdb's copy has only in-frame clones and lacks some. The sample has around 230,000 clones; over 85% are singletons. The sample was PBMCs or T cells enriched from blood (not recorded which). All receptors come from a young woman with acute COVID-19.

This chain uses TRBV6-6 with TRBJ1-1; D gene ambiguous. The CDR3 is 16 amino acids. Between the trimmed V and J ends, which lost 6 bases and 4 bases, there was a span of 21 bases. Germline-derived CDR1 and CDR2 are MNHNY and SVGAGI (reference sequence). The CDR3 region has the DNA TGTGCCAGCAGCTCCCCTGGCGCTGGGCCATCCACTGAAGCTTTCTTT. Its translation is CASSSPGAGPSTEAFF.

The V call is TRBV19, the J call TRBJ2-1, with TRBD2 matching 9 bases. Per germline, CDR1 LNHDA and CDR2 SQIVND (reference sequence). J gave up 6 bases and V 3 bases, and 9 bases lay outside the gene matches. The CDR3 runs 16 residues. CDR3 sequence (DNA): TGTGCCAGTAGTATCCCGCGGGGGGGCCTTATCAATGAGCAGTTCTTC. It translates to CASSIPRGGLINEQFF.

V gene TRBV6-2 or TRBV6-3 combines with J gene TRBJ1-3; perhaps TRBD1 as D (5 bases). Trimming cost V 4 bases and J 0 bases, with 10 bases left between them. This CDR3 spans 15 amino acids. CDR1 and CDR2 from the germline V gene are MNHEY and SVGEGT. CDR3: CASSFGHSSGNTIYF. DNA for the CDR3: TGTGCCAGCAGTTTCGGACACTCCTCTGGAAACACCATATATTTT.

This clone was detected once. One junction end does not reproduce the germline sequence, and a read error may be involved. J is TRBJ2-1 and V is TRBV27; 8 bases fit TRBD1. Looked up from germline, CDR1 is MNHEY and CDR2 is SMNVEV (reference sequence). This CDR3 spans 14 amino acids. The CDR3 DNA sequence: TGTGCCAGCAGTCCACTGGGCAGGGGGCGAGAAAATGTCTTC. This sequence encodes CASSPLGRGRENVF.

The rearrangement uses TRBV29-1 and TRBJ2-3, with TRBD2 as a possible D gene (5 bases). The germline gives CDR1 SQVTM, CDR2 ANQGSEA. The CDR3 loop spans 13 amino acids. Trimming pared 5 bases from V and 4 bases from J, leaving 13 bases between. The CDR3 region is CSVFSSGADTQYF. CDR3 DNA: TGCAGCGTTTTTAGCTCCGGGGCAGATACGCAGTATTTT.

The V call is TRBV7-8, the J call TRBJ1-3, with D hard to call. CDR3 length: 13 amino acids. Trimming pared 4 bases from V and 0 bases from J, leaving 4 bases between. Germline V gene lookup returns CDR1 SGHVS and CDR2 FQNEAQ. CDR3 region: CASSYSSGNTIYF. The CDR3 nucleotides read TGTGCCAGCAGCTATAGCTCTGGAAACACCATATATTTT.

This clone was observed many times. The rearrangement links TRBV29-1 to TRBJ1-1, with TRBD1 as a possible D gene (5 bases). The germline gives CDR1 SQVTM, CDR2 ANQGSEA. V was shortened by 6 bases and J by 4 bases, with 15 bases between the two germline ends. The CDR3 totals 13 residues. CDR3 amino acids: CSVWRGMGTEAFF. DNA for the CDR3: TGCAGCGTGTGGAGGGGAATGGGCACTGAAGCTTTCTTT.

The J gene is TRBJ1-6, the V gene TRBV19; unclear D gene. CDR1 and CDR2 (germline): LNHDA, SQIVND (reference sequence). The V end was cut by 5 bases, the J end by 9 bases, with 11 bases between. The CDR3 runs to 13 residues. As DNA, the CDR3 is TGTGCCAGTAGTCCGGGGAGAACTTCACCCCTCCACTTT. It specifies CASSPGRTSPLHF.

This sequence joins TRBV5-1 and TRBJ2-5; 8 bases line up with TRBD1. The germline gives CDR1 SGHRS, CDR2 YFSETQ. J gave up 5 bases and V 0 bases, and 6 bases lay outside the gene matches. This CDR3 has 15 residues. The CDR3 region is CASSLAPGGGETQYF. The CDR3 region has the DNA TGCGCCAGCAGCTTGGCCCCAGGGGGCGGGGAGACCCAGTACTTC.

V is TRBV4-1 and J is TRBJ1-4; 7 bases line up with TRBD1. V lost 4 bases to trimming and J lost 4 bases; unmatched junction nucleotides: 9. The CDR3 loop spans 16 amino acids. Germline assignment: CDR1 MGHRA and CDR2 YSYEKL. The CDR3 DNA reads as TGCGCCAGCAGCCGCCTACCGGGACAGAGTAATGAAAAACTGTTTTTT. Translated: CASSRLPGQSNEKLFF.

This clone was counted once. The V call is TRBV7-8, the J call TRBJ1-5; D is uncertain. The length of the CDR3 is 17 residues. The V end was cut by 0 bases, the J end by 0 bases, with 12 bases between. Germline CDR1 reads SGHVS; CDR2 reads FQNEAQ. The CDR3 protein is CASSLAPPTYSNQPQHF. CDR3 nucleotides: TGTGCCAGCAGCTTAGCGCCACCGACTTATAGCAATCAGCCCCAGCATTTT.

The chain has TRBV5-6 and TRBJ1-2; no clear D. The germline gives CDR1 SGHDT, CDR2 YYEEEE. V lost 3 bases and J lost 6, with 9 bases in between. The CDR3 has 12 amino acids. In nucleotides, the CDR3 is TGTGCCAGCAGCTCTTGGAGGGATGGCTACACCTTC. It is translated as CASSSWRDGYTF.

The V gene is TRBV7-8, the J gene TRBJ1-2; TRBD1 agrees at 7 bases. The V segment lost 5 bases and the J segment 3 bases; nucleotides outside the gene matches: 9. The CDR3 spans 15 residues. CDR1 is SGHVS, CDR2 FQNEAQ, per germline. The CDR3 is CASSPETGKHYGYTF. CDR3 coding DNA: TGTGCCAGCAGCCCCGAGACAGGGAAGCACTATGGCTACACCTTC.

V is TRBV19 and J is TRBJ2-5; 9 bases are a match to TRBD2. Germline V gene data show CDR1 as LNHDA and CDR2 as SQIVND (reference sequence). The CDR3 extends over 16 amino acids. The J segment lost 0 bases and the V segment lost 7 bases, leaving 9 bases of the junction unmatched. CDR3 protein: CASMGLSGGYQETQYF. In DNA form, the CDR3 reads TGTGCCAGTATGGGACTAAGCGGGGGGTACCAAGAGACCCAGTACTTC.

V and J are TRBV28 and TRBJ2-1, with 9 bases fitting TRBD1. The CDR3 has 16 amino acids. Looked up from germline, CDR1 is MDHEN and CDR2 is SYDVKM. V gave up 6 bases and J gave up 9 bases; unmatched junction bases: 15. CDR3: CASRRPGQGNSGEQFF. The CDR3 nucleotides read TGTGCCAGCAGGCGACCGGGACAGGGAAATAGTGGTGAGCAGTTCTTC.

In its sample, this clone was seen a few times. The J gene is TRBJ2-7, the V gene TRBV18; 9 nucleotides agree with TRBD2. CDR3 length: 15 residues. Trimming at V came to 0 bases and at J to 2 bases, leaving 2 bases not matched to a gene. Germline V gives CDR1 KGHSH, CDR2 LQKENI. The CDR3 loop is CASSPPQRGAYEQYF. The CDR3 DNA reads as TGTGCCAGCTCACCACCGCAGCGGGGGGCCTACGAGCAGTACTTC.

V is TRBV18 and J is TRBJ2-3, with D unclear. The CDR3 has 14 residues. Germline V gene lookup returns CDR1 KGHSH and CDR2 LQKENI. V was clipped by 1 base and J by 2 bases, with 7 bases between them. DNA for the CDR3: TGTGCCAGCTCACCACTTGCGAACACAGATACGCAGTATTTT. Encoded protein: CASSPLANTDTQYF.

The chain links TRBV5-1 to TRBJ2-7; the match to TRBD1 covers 7 bases. Looked up from germline, CDR1 is SGHRS and CDR2 is YFSETQ. Trimming at V came to 4 bases and at J to 4 bases, leaving 5 bases not matched to a gene. The CDR3 runs 13 residues. The CDR3 region has the DNA TGCGCCAGCAGCCTTGACAGGGAGTACGAGCAGTACTTC. Encoded protein: CASSLDREYEQYF.

The chain combines TRBV6-6 with TRBJ1-4; D is ambiguous. This CDR3 contains 13 residues. V lost 6 bases and J lost 8, with 13 bases in between. Germline V lookup: CDR1 MNHNY, CDR2 SVGAGI (reference sequence). CDR3 sequence: CASSPERWEKLFF. The DNA for the CDR3 is TGTGCCAGCAGCCCGGAGAGGTGGGAAAAACTGTTTTTT.

This clone was detected only once. The chain has TRBV10-2 and TRBJ1-1; TRBD1 might be the D (5 bases). Germline CDR1 and CDR2: WSHSY and SAAADI. The CDR3 contains 14 residues. With 4 bases removed from V and 1 base from J, the gap between germline ends came to 10 bases. As DNA, the CDR3 is TGCGCCAGCAGTGTGCGGGGGAAGAACACTGAAGCTTTCTTT. Translated, it gives CASSVRGKNTEAFF.

This clone was counted once. The chain combines TRBV3-1 (or the pseudogene TRBV3-2) with TRBJ2-3, with no clear D. The CDR3 extends over 14 amino acids. V was trimmed by 6 bases and J by 0 bases, leaving 10 bases between them. The V gene's germline CDR1 is LGHDT and CDR2 YNNKEL (reference sequence). CDR3 DNA sequence: TGTGCCAGCAGAAACTTCCGGAGCACAGATACGCAGTATTTT. It yields the protein CASRNFRSTDTQYF.

The chain couples TRBV13 to TRBJ1-4, with 7 nucleotides matching TRBD1. Trimming removed 3 bases from V and 0 bases from J; junction bases left unmatched: 1. Germline V gene data show CDR1 as PRHDT and CDR2 as FYEKMQ (reference sequence). The CDR3 is made up of 15 amino acids. CDR3 protein: CASSFQGATNEKLFF. The CDR3 DNA reads as TGTGCCAGCAGCTTCCAGGGGGCAACTAATGAAAAACTGTTTTTT.